The present TCR beta chain was sequenced within a study of blood T cell repertoires in COVID-19. Using immunoSEQ multiplex PCR, the repertoire was profiled, and TCRdb retains in-frame clones only, with some absent. The sample records about 160,000 clones, 79% being singletons. CDR1 is SGHVS and CDR2 is FQNEAQ in the germline V gene. V was pared by 5 bases and J by 2 bases, with 18 bases between. The CDR3 is 16 residues long. The material sequenced was peripheral blood. The TCR was taken from a woman aged 55-69 years with COVID-19, enrolled during active disease. V gene TRBV7-8 combines with J gene TRBJ1-2, with D maybe TRBD1 (6 bases). CDR3 sequence reads: CASSPWGPGTNYGYTF. The DNA of the CDR3 is TGTGCCAGCAGCCCGTGGGGGCCGGGGACGAACTATGGCTACACCTTC.